The 32 T cell receptor beta chains given below trace back to one sample, sequenced in a study of blood T cells in healthy people across ages (dated by TCRdb to about 2015). The library was produced with 5' RACE. The listed sequencing device is Illumina HiSeq 2500. The second PCR ran for about 6 to 11 cycles and used a J-beta primer mix along with a sample-barcoded 5' primer. TCRdb took the public reads, trimmed them with fastp at Q25, ran MiXCR for clone calling and kept in-frame beta chains. Rows are combined by CDR3 protein, so each entry shows the most common genes and DNA. Within this sample are over a million distinct CDR3 sequences, with 25% of them counted one time only. The biggest ten clones account for about 0.69% of the sample. This sample also belongs to another study, concerning T cells of mothers and their children.

The sequenced sample was blood. The receptors here all came from a girl aged 2 to 9 in good health.

This chain links TRBV2 with TRBJ2-4, with D perhaps TRBD1 or TRBD2 (5 bases each). Germline values: CDR1 SNHLY, CDR2 FYNNEI. The V gene lost 4 bases and the J gene lost 0 bases, with 16 bases spanning the gap. This CDR3 comprises 17 residues. DNA for the CDR3: TGTGCCAGCAGTGGAACTGGGGGAGAGCTAGCCAAAAACATTCAGTACTTC. This translates into CASSGTGGELAKNIQYF.

This clonotype was counted only a few times. CDR3 sequence (DNA): TGCAGTGCTCATTCATTCTGGGCGGCCATGGTTAGGAATGAGCAGTTCTTC. Translating it yields CSAHSFWAAMVRNEQFF. The chain joins TRBV20-1 to TRBJ2-5; D call uncertain. The better agreement between TRBJ2-1 and the DNA end casts doubt on the J call. The CDR3 runs to 17 residues. The germline gives CDR1 DFQATT, CDR2 SNEGSKA (reference sequence).

This clonotype was counted between two and nine times. The rearrangement uses TRBV6-1 and TRBJ2-5; 8 nucleotides match TRBD2. The germline V gene has CDR1 MNHNS and CDR2 SASEGT. This CDR3 contains 14 residues. The V and J ends lost 5 bases and 0 bases, in that order; junction bases with no gene match: 2. The CDR3 coding sequence is TGTGCCAGCAGTATACTAGCGGACCAAGAGACCCAGTACTTC. Translation: CASSILADQETQYF.

The CDR3 is CASSLQAVASPYNEKLFF. CDR3 sequence (DNA): TGTGCCAGCAGTTTGCAGGCGGTAGCTAGCCCCTACAATGAAAAACTGTTTTTT. The genes are TRBV28 and TRBJ1-4; no clear D gene. V was trimmed by 3 bases and J by 5 bases, leaving 22 bases between them. This CDR3 has 18 residues. Germline V gene data show CDR1 as MDHEN and CDR2 as SYDVKM.

Only a few counts were recorded for this clonotype. V and J are TRBV11-1 and TRBJ2-5; TRBD2 agrees at 9 bases. The germline CDR1 and CDR2 sequences are SGHAT and FQDESV (reference sequence). Unmatched junction bases numbered 11, after V lost 2 bases and J lost 4 bases. The length of the CDR3 is 17 residues. The CDR3 reads CASSLSIASGNLETQYF. The CDR3, as DNA: TGTGCCAGCAGCTTATCTATCGCTAGCGGGAACTTAGAGACCCAGTACTTC.

This clonotype was found a few times. V gene TRBV2 combines with J gene TRBJ2-5, with D perhaps TRBD1 (6 bases). The V end lost 3 bases, the J end lost 0 bases, and 17 bases lay between the germline ends. CDR3 length: 17 amino acids. CDR1 SNHLY and CDR2 FYNNEI come from the germline V gene. CDR3 nucleotide sequence: TGTGCCAGCAGTGATTTCCTCGACAGGATGTACCAAGAGACCCAGTACTTC. Protein sequence: CASSDFLDRMYQETQYF. Based on the CDR3 plus reference TRBV2 and TRBJ2-5, the full variable domain is EPEVTQTPSHQVTQMGQEVILRCVPISNHLYFYWYRQILGQKVEFLVSFYNNEISEKSEIFDDQFSVERPDGSNFTLKIRSTKLEDSAMYFCASSDFLDRMYQETQYFGPGTRLLVL.

The V call is TRBV6-5, the J call TRBJ2-1; possibly TRBD1 for D (6 bases). Germline V gene data show CDR1 as MNHEY and CDR2 as SVGAGI. CDR3 length: 16 amino acids. V was shortened by 4 bases and J by 8 bases, with 21 bases between the two germline ends. CDR3 nucleotide sequence: TGTGCCAGCAGTTTTCAGGGGCCTCGCTCATCCTATGAGCAGTTCTTC. It codes for CASSFQGPRSSYEQFF.

The chain is built from TRBV10-3 and TRBJ2-3; unclear D gene. Germline V gene data show CDR1 as ENHRY and CDR2 as SYGVKD. V lost 7 bases and J lost 1, with 6 bases in between. The CDR3 sequence is 12 residues long. The CDR3 loop reads CAITSGTDTQYF. CDR3 sequence (DNA): TGTGCCATCACCAGTGGCACAGATACGCAGTATTTT.

This clonotype came up a few times. V usage is TRBV29-1 and J usage is TRBJ1-1; D ambiguous. The CDR3 runs 12 residues. Trimming left V 3 bases short and J 3 bases short, with 8 bases between. Germline CDR1 SQVTM, CDR2 ANQGSEA. CDR3 DNA sequence: TGCAGCGTTGAGGGAATTTACACTGAAGCTTTCTTT. Protein: CSVEGIYTEAFF.

The rearrangement links TRBV7-2 to TRBJ2-2, with D possibly being TRBD1 (5 bases). The CDR3 covers 16 residues. With 0 bases removed from V and 0 bases from J, the gap between germline ends came to 8 bases. Germline assignment: CDR1 SGHTA and CDR2 FQGNSA. CDR3 bases: TGTGCCAGCAGCTTAGCGACAGTCGCGAACACCGGGGAGCTGTTTTTT. It encodes CASSLATVANTGELFF.

The rearrangement joins TRBV4-3 to TRBJ2-4, with 10 bases that match TRBD2. Germline-derived CDR1 and CDR2 are LGHNA and YSLEER. The CDR3 loop spans 14 amino acids. V lost 5 bases, J lost 14 bases, and 12 bases stayed unmatched. CDR3 bases: TGCGCCAGCAGCTCAATTAGAGGACTAGCGGAGGAGTACTTC. This encodes CASSSIRGLAEEYF.

The CDR3 DNA follows: TGTGCCAGCACCGATAATTCAGACAGGGGGCTGGACGAGCTGTTTTTT. It encodes CASTDNSDRGLDELFF. The genes are TRBV11-1 and TRBJ2-2, with 10 bases aligning to TRBD1. CDR3 length equals 16 residues. Germline V gives CDR1 SGHAT, CDR2 FQDESV (reference sequence). V shed 7 bases and J 11 bases; nucleotides not matched to a gene: 16.

The V gene is TRBV7-9, the J gene TRBJ1-1; tentative D call: TRBD1 (5 bases). In germline, CDR1 is SEHNR, CDR2 FQNEAQ (reference sequence). The germline V and J ends were trimmed by 4 bases and 1 base, with 13 bases remaining between them. The CDR3 runs 15 residues. CDR3 nucleotide sequence: TGTGCCAGCAGCTCCTACGGACAAGCGAACACTGAAGCTTTCTTT. Translated: CASSSYGQANTEAFF.

This clonotype was detected a few times. V and J are TRBV29-1 and TRBJ1-2; no reliable D call. Germline V lookup: CDR1 SQVTM, CDR2 ANQGSEA. The ends were cut back, 3 bases at V and 12 bases at J, with 17 bases in the middle. The CDR3 sequence is 12 residues long. The CDR3 reads CSVDEVAPYHTF. CDR3 DNA sequence: TGCAGCGTTGACGAGGTCGCGCCGTATCACACCTTC.

This clonotype has just a few counts. The gene calls are TRBV29-1 and TRBJ2-5; D is unresolved. Germline CDR1 reads SQVTM; CDR2 reads ANQGSEA. The CDR3 is 14 amino acids. Between the trimmed V and J ends, which lost 5 bases and 0 bases, there was a span of 13 bases. Here the CDR3 reads CSVWFAEDQETQYF. The CDR3 coding sequence is TGCAGCGTTTGGTTTGCAGAGGACCAAGAGACCCAGTACTTC.

This chain uses TRBV15 with TRBJ2-7; unclear D gene. The germline V gene has CDR1 LNHNV and CDR2 YYDKDF (reference sequence). V was shortened by 0 bases and J by 2 bases, with 11 bases between the two germline ends. The CDR3 has 15 amino acids. The CDR3: CATSRDRTVAYEQYF. The CDR3 DNA reads as TGTGCCACCAGCAGAGATAGGACCGTGGCCTACGAGCAGTACTTC.

This clonotype was picked up many times. CDR3 sequence reads: CSVGTTEAFF. The DNA of the CDR3 is TGCAGCGTTGGAACCACTGAAGCTTTCTTT. The chain combines TRBV29-1 with TRBJ1-1; no definite D call. Trimming took 4 bases from V and 4 from J, leaving 4 bases between them. Germline CDR1 is SQVTM and CDR2 is ANQGSEA. The CDR3 loop spans 10 amino acids.

The chain is built from TRBV20-1 and TRBJ2-7, with TRBD2 identical over 14 bases. Germline loops: CDR1 DFQATT, CDR2 SNEGSKA (reference sequence). Germline trimming cut 5 bases from V and 3 bases from J; bases unmatched to any gene: 6. The CDR3 loop spans 15 amino acids. The CDR3 DNA reads TGCAGTGCTCGACTAGCGGGGGGGATAAACTACGAGCAGTACTTC. Translation: CSARLAGGINYEQYF.

V gene TRBV19 combines with J gene TRBJ2-1; D gene ambiguous. The germline V gene has CDR1 LNHDA and CDR2 SQIVND (reference sequence). V was pared by 4 bases and J by 1 base, with 8 bases between. CDR3 size: 14 residues. The CDR3 bases are TGTGCCAGTAGTAGTAGCATTTCCTACAATGAGCAGTTCTTC. As protein: CASSSSISYNEQFF. The full variable domain, with the rest looked up from reference TRBV19 and TRBJ2-1, is DGGITQSPKYLFRKEGQNVTLSCEQNLNHDAMYWYRQDPGQGLRLIYYSQIVNDFQKGDIAEGYSVSREKKESFPLTVTSAQKNPTAFYLCASSSSISYNEQFFGPGTRLTVL.

This chain uses TRBV24-1 with TRBJ2-3; D perhaps matches TRBD1 (6 bases). The CDR3 totals 14 residues. V lost 4 bases and J 1 base, leaving 8 bases between the germline ends. Germline V gene data show CDR1 as KGHDR and CDR2 as SFDVKD. The CDR3 DNA is TGTGCCACCAGTGAGCGACAGGGCACAGATACGCAGTATTTT. Translating it yields CATSERQGTDTQYF.

This clonotype was seen more than once but under ten times. V and J are TRBV20-1 and TRBJ2-7; D assignment may be TRBD1 or TRBD2 (5 bases each). Germline V gene data show CDR1 as DFQATT and CDR2 as SNEGSKA (reference sequence). Trimming removed 3 bases at V and 5 bases at J, with 17 bases between. The CDR3 has 14 residues. The CDR3 loop is CSAREFEGINEQYF. CDR3 sequence (DNA): TGCAGTGCTAGGGAGTTCGAGGGGATTAACGAGCAGTACTTC.

This chain connects TRBV7-9 to TRBJ1-1; D is unresolved. CDR3 length: 14 amino acids. V lost 1 base to trimming and J lost 5 bases, with 11 bases between them. The germline gives CDR1 SEHNR, CDR2 FQNEAQ (reference sequence). The CDR3 DNA reads as TGTGCCAGCAGCTTAGGGGCCTCGGGGACTGAAGCTTTCTTT. This encodes CASSLGASGTEAFF.

Notes on this clonotype: A junction end diverges from the germline sequence, so it may reflect a read error. The chain combines TRBV11-1 with TRBJ1-2, with D hard to call. Germline CDR1 reads SGHAT; CDR2 reads FQDESV (reference sequence). This CDR3 region has 16 residues. The CDR3 DNA is TGTGCCGGCAGTTCCGACGGAAGGATCGGGCCCTATGGCTACACCTTC. Protein product: CAGSSDGRIGPYGYTF.

The V gene is TRBV7-3, the J gene TRBJ2-3; D is undetermined. The CDR3 runs 13 residues. The V and J ends lost 4 bases and 6 bases respectively, with 11 bases between them. Germline V gives CDR1 SGHTA, CDR2 FQGTGA. In DNA form, the CDR3 reads TGTGCCAGCAGCTCTGCCCTTTTTGATACGCAGTATTTT. It is translated as CASSSALFDTQYF.

The chain recombines TRBV20-1 with TRBJ2-1; D is perhaps TRBD1 (6 bases). Germline V CDR1 and CDR2: DFQATT, SNEGSKA (reference sequence). CDR3 size: 15 residues. Trimming took off 1 base at V and 0 bases at J, with 10 bases between the two ends. CDR3 sequence reads: CSARGQVSSYNEQFF. The CDR3 nucleotides read TGCAGTGCTAGAGGACAGGTTAGCTCCTACAATGAGCAGTTCTTC.

The J gene is TRBJ1-4, the V gene TRBV19; TRBD1 aligns across 9 bases. V shed 9 bases and J 0 bases; nucleotides not matched to a gene: 8. Germline assignment: CDR1 LNHDA and CDR2 SQIVND (reference sequence). CDR3 length: 16 amino acids. The chain's CDR3 is CASMDRGIATNEKLFF. CDR3 DNA sequence: TGTGCCAGCATGGACAGGGGTATCGCAACTAATGAAAAACTGTTTTTT.

The CDR3 coding sequence is TGTGCCAGCAGTTCATTACGGACTAGCGGGGGCAACACAGATACGCAGTATTTT. Amino acids: CASSSLRTSGGNTDTQYF. The rearrangement joins TRBV6-2 or TRBV6-3 to TRBJ2-3; TRBD2 matches 13 bases. The CDR3 is 18 residues long. Germline loops: CDR1 MNHEY, CDR2 SVGEGT. V shed 4 bases and J 2 bases; nucleotides not matched to a gene: 9.

This clonotype was detected only once. The V and J genes are TRBV20-1 and TRBJ2-3; a possible D gene is TRBD1 (5 bases). Trimming cost V 6 bases and J 2 bases, with 15 bases left between them. The CDR3 is 14 residues long. The germline V gene encodes CDR1 DFQATT and CDR2 SNEGSKA (reference sequence). The CDR3 DNA follows: TGCAGTGCGCAGCCCAGGGTAAACACAGATACGCAGTATTTT. Its translation: CSAQPRVNTDTQYF.

This clonotype was counted only a few times. J is TRBJ2-4 and V is TRBV12-3 or TRBV12-4; 8 nucleotides match TRBD1. This CDR3 comprises 16 residues. The V segment lost 3 bases and the J segment 0 bases; nucleotides outside the gene matches: 4. CDR3 nucleotide sequence: TGTGCCAGCAGTTTTGCCAGGGGGCTAGCCAAAAACATTCAGTACTTC. Translating it yields CASSFARGLAKNIQYF.

CDR3 protein: CASSQDVTHQETQYF. CDR3 DNA sequence: TGCGCCAGCAGCCAAGATGTTACCCACCAAGAGACCCAGTACTTC. This sequence joins TRBV4-3 and TRBJ2-5; D unclear. Germline V gene data show CDR1 as LGHNA and CDR2 as YSLEER. Trimming cost V 0 bases and J 0 bases, with 8 bases left between them. The CDR3 totals 15 residues.

The gene calls are TRBV7-9 and TRBJ2-5; D not resolved. The germline CDR1 and CDR2 sequences are SEHNR and FQNEAQ (reference sequence). V lost 0 bases, J lost 1 base, and 9 bases lay in between. The CDR3 consists of 15 residues. The CDR3 protein is CASSLALGSQETQYF. The CDR3 nucleotides read TGTGCCAGCAGCTTAGCGCTCGGTTCCCAAGAGACCCAGTACTTC.

This clonotype came up a few times. The V call is TRBV24-1, the J call TRBJ1-1; tentatively, D is TRBD1 (6 bases). The CDR3 extends over 13 amino acids. V was trimmed by 4 bases and J by 1 base, leaving 6 bases between them. Germline V gene data show CDR1 as KGHDR and CDR2 as SFDVKD. The CDR3 reads CATSDRGNTEAFF. CDR3 bases: TGTGCCACCAGTGACAGGGGGAACACTGAAGCTTTCTTT.